Below, one T cell receptor (beta chain) is given with its context. Germline-derived CDR1 and CDR2 are LNHNV and YYDKDF (reference sequence). V lost 3 bases and J lost 5; bases outside the gene matches: 8. The CDR3 covers 16 residues. In the original analysis: By means of reference gene primer amplification, nucleated cell counts were estimated. Clones were read by immunoSEQ multiplex PCR, and TCRdb kept only the in-frame ones, dropping some. V and J calls and clone size are given by that table; D and trimming were obtained from the DNA. This table has roughly 250,000 clones, approximately 82% appearing once. The source of the sample is a study of blood T cell repertoires in COVID-19. Looking at the study overall: Samples taken during acute and convalescent COVID-19 were collected in the United States, Italy and Spain. Nucleic acid was either cDNA or gDNA, and it came from T cells, B-cell-depleted T cells, or PBMCs.

The receptor was isolated from a woman older than 75 with acute or convalescent COVID-19. The sample comprised peripheral blood. The chain joins TRBV15 to TRBJ1-4; 8 positions match TRBD1. Written as DNA, the CDR3 is TGTGCCACCAGCAGGGAAGGGACAGGCCTGAATGAAAAACTGTTTTTT. It encodes CATSREGTGLNEKLFF.